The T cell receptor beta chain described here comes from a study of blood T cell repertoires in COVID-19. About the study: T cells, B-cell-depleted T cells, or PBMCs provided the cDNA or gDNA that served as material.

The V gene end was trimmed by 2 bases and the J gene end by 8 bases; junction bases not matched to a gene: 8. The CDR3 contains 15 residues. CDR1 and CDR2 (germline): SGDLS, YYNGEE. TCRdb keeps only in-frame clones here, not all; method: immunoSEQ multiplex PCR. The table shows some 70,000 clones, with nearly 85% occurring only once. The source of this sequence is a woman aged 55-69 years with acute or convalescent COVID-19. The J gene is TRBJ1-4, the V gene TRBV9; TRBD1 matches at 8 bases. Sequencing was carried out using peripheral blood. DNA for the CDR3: TGTGCCAGCAGCGTCAGGGGGCGAGCGGGGGAAAAACTGTTTTTT. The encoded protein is CASSVRGRAGEKLFF.